These T cell receptor beta chains were read from a single sample in a study of cytomegalovirus exposure and HLA in healthy donors. Some clones are missing from TCRdb's copy, which holds only in-frame ones; the method was immunoSEQ multiplex PCR. The sample consists of under 95,000 clones, just over 90% of them appearing once. The material sequenced was PBMCs. Receptors were obtained from a man younger than 40 in good health and CMV-seronegative. CDR3s include the opening cysteine and the closing phenylalanine or tryptophan. The D gene is left open where the match is weak. Clone size is shown for a subset of rows, as once, few, many or a class of expanded clone.

j_gene,d_gene,abundance,v_gene,CDR3nt,CDR3aa
TRBJ2-5,.,.,TRBV2,TGTGCCAGCAGTTTAGGGGGGGAAGAGACCCAGTACTTC,CASSLGGEETQYF
TRBJ2-3,.,.,TRBV19,TGTGCCAGTAGTATGTTGACTAGCACAGATACGCAGTATTTT,CASSMLTSTDTQYF
TRBJ2-2,.,.,TRBV5-1,TGCGCCAGCTCCGGGACTGGTGATACCGGGGAGCTGTTTTTT,CASSGTGDTGELFF
TRBJ2-6,.,.,TRBV30,TGTGCCTGGAGTGTCTCCCCCTCTGGGGCCAACGTCCTGACTTTC,CAWSVSPSGANVLTF
TRBJ2-7,.,.,TRBV29-1,TGCAGCGTTGCTACTAGCTACTACGAGCAGTACTTC,CSVATSYYEQYF
TRBJ2-1,.,.,TRBV5-8,TGTGCCAGCAGCCCGGGGGTGGGTCGTACAGGTCCACACAATGAGCAGTTCTTC,CASSPGVGRTGPHNEQFF
TRBJ1-2,.,medium-sized,TRBV10-2,TGCGCCAGCAGTGAGGGTGCAGGGGAATCGGAAGGCTACACCTTC,CASSEGAGESEGYTF
TRBJ2-5,TRBD2,.,TRBV5-5,TGTGCCAGCAGCGGGGGGGTGGAGACCCAGTACTTC,CASSGGVETQYF
TRBJ2-1,TRBD2,.,TRBV5-4,TGTGCCAGCAGCTCGGGGGGGGAAAATGAGCAGTTCTTC,CASSSGGENEQFF
TRBJ2-4,TRBD2,.,TRBV9,TGTGCCAGCAGCCCCCCAAACTTCGCGGGAGTCAACATTCAGTACTTC,CASSPPNFAGVNIQYF
TRBJ1-5,.,.,TRBV5-8,TGTGCCAGCAACCGGAGGGGCAGCAATCAGCCCCAGCATTTT,CASNRRGSNQPQHF
TRBJ2-3,TRBD1,once,TRBV25-1,TGTGCCAGCTCCCAGACCGGGACAGGGAGCACAGATACGCAGTATTTT,CASSQTGTGSTDTQYF
TRBJ1-1,.,.,TRBV29-1,TGCAGCGTGCATGCGAGCCAGGCGAACACTGAAGCTTTCTTT,CSVHASQANTEAFF
TRBJ2-7,.,.,TRBV6-1,TGTGCCAGCAGCCGACAGTCCTACTACGAGCAGTACTTC,CASSRQSYYEQYF
TRBJ1-5,TRBD1,.,TRBV5-3,TGTGCCAGGACAGACAGGGGCAATCAGCCCCAGCATTTT,CARTDRGNQPQHF
TRBJ2-3,TRBD2,.,TRBV6-6,TGTGCCAGCAGTTACCCTACAGCGGGGCTCACAGATACGCAGTATTTT,CASSYPTAGLTDTQYF
TRBJ1-2,TRBD1,few,TRBV6-5,TGTGCCAGCAGTTACGGGACAGGGGGCTACACCTTC,CASSYGTGGYTF
TRBJ2-7,.,.,TRBV28,TGTGCCAGCAGTTTTGGAGCGGCGAGCTCCTACGAGCAGTACTTC,CASSFGAASSYEQYF
TRBJ1-5,.,.,TRBV19,TGTGCCAGTCAGGGTAGCAATCAGCCCCAGCATTTT,CASQGSNQPQHF
TRBJ2-7,.,.,TRBV4-2,TGTGCCAGCAGCCAAGCTAATAGCGGCCCCTACGAGCAGTACTTC,CASSQANSGPYEQYF
TRBJ2-1,TRBD1,.,TRBV30,TGTGCCCGAGCCGACAGGGGATTCTACAATGAGCAGTTCTTC,CARADRGFYNEQFF
TRBJ1-2,TRBD1,.,TRBV6-1,TGTGCCAGCAGTGAATCGTCCGAGGGCTCAGGGGGTGGCTACACCTTC,CASSESSEGSGGGYTF
TRBJ1-1,.,.,TRBV9,TGTGCCAGCAGCCCAGAACGTCCGGGATTTAACACTGAAGCTTTCTTT,CASSPERPGFNTEAFF
TRBJ1-2,.,.,TRBV2,TGTGCCAGCTGGGGAGAAGGAAGCCACTACACCTTC,CASWGEGSHYTF
TRBJ2-1,TRBD2,.,TRBV27,TGTGCCAGCAGTTTCGCGGGGGGTGAGGGAAGGTTCTTC,CASSFAGGEGRFF
TRBJ2-5,.,.,TRBV4-1,TGCGCCAGCAGCCAAACGGGGTTGGAGGAGACCCAGTACTTC,CASSQTGLEETQYF
TRBJ1-1,.,.,TRBV28,TGTGCCAGCAGTTTGAGGACAGAAGGGATGATCAGTGAAGCTTTCTTT,CASSLRTEGMISEAFF
TRBJ2-1,.,.,TRBV9,TGTGCCAGCAGCGTAGGGGGCAGGGGAACATACAATGAGCAGTTCTTC,CASSVGGRGTYNEQFF
TRBJ1-2,.,.,TRBV10-3,TGTGGGTCCTGGGGCTCCGGGGGTTATGGCTACACCTTC,CGSWGSGGYGYTF
TRBJ1-2,.,.,TRBV6-1,TGTGCCAGCAGTGTCCGACAGCACGGGGGCTATGGCTACACCTTC,CASSVRQHGGYGYTF
TRBJ1-2,TRBD1,.,TRBV5-4,TGTGCCAGCAGATCACAGGGGGAAGGGAACTATGGCTACACCTTC,CASRSQGEGNYGYTF
TRBJ2-7,.,.,TRBV6-1,TGTGCCAGCAGTGCATTTGACTTGTACGAGCAGTACTTC,CASSAFDLYEQYF
TRBJ1-1,.,.,TRBV28,TGTGCCAGCAGTTTACACGGGGATAACACTGAAGCTTTCTTT,CASSLHGDNTEAFF
TRBJ2-7,.,few,TRBV7-6,TGTGCCAGCAGCTTAGTATTCGGTGAGCAGTACTTC,CASSLVFGEQYF
TRBJ1-1,.,once,TRBV28,TGTGCCAGCAGTTCCTCTAACACTGAAGCTTTCTTT,CASSSSNTEAFF
TRBJ1-2,.,few,TRBV28,TGTGCCAGCAGTGACAGCTATGGCTACACCTTC,CASSDSYGYTF
TRBJ1-3,.,.,TRBV6-4,TGTGCCAGCAGTGACACAACAGGGAACTCTGGAAACACCATATATTTT,CASSDTTGNSGNTIYF
TRBJ2-5,TRBD1,few,TRBV2,TGTGCCACTCGACGGACAGGGCAGGAGACCCAGTACTTC,CATRRTGQETQYF
TRBJ2-1,.,.,TRBV10-3,TGTGCCATCAGTGAGGGTCGGCGGGGAGCAGGATCCTACAATGAGCAGTTCTTC,CAISEGRRGAGSYNEQFF